This is a list of T cell receptor beta chains from one sample in a study of cytomegalovirus exposure and HLA in healthy donors. Here immunoSEQ multiplex PCR was the method, and the copy in TCRdb shows in-frame clones only, minus some. The data hold 200,000 to 300,000 clones, with around nine tenths observed a single time. Sequenced: PBMCs. All receptors come from a man between 18 and 35 years old in good health and CMV-seronegative. Each CDR3 is given with its conserved first and last residue. The D gene is left open where the match is weak. Size is stated for part of the rows, as once, few or many counts, or as a class when the clone is expanded.

D: NA
V: TRBV27
size: NA
J: TRBJ1-2
CDR3: CASSLSGAGLGGYTF
DNA: TGTGCCAGCAGTTTATCAGGTGCGGGCCTTGGGGGCTACACCTTC

D: NA
V: TRBV4-3
size: NA
J: TRBJ1-2
CDR3: CASGGIRGSGYTF
DNA: TGCGCCAGCGGAGGAATAAGGGGGAGCGGCTACACCTTC

D: TRBD1
V: TRBV28
size: NA
J: TRBJ2-7
CDR3: CASSASTGMGYEQYF
DNA: TGTGCCAGCAGTGCCTCGACAGGGATGGGCTACGAGCAGTACTTC

D: NA
V: TRBV4-3
size: NA
J: TRBJ2-3
CDR3: CASSQRGTDTQYF
DNA: TGCGCCAGCAGCCAGCGGGGCACAGATACGCAGTATTTT

D: TRBD1
V: TRBV9
size: NA
J: TRBJ1-5
CDR3: CASGTGANNQPQHF
DNA: TGTGCCAGCGGGACAGGGGCTAATAATCAGCCCCAGCATTTT

D: NA
V: TRBV27
size: NA
J: TRBJ2-1
CDR3: CASSLQGSLMGEQFF
DNA: TGTGCCAGCAGCCTCCAGGGTTCGTTGATGGGTGAGCAGTTCTTC

D: NA
V: TRBV14
size: NA
J: TRBJ2-7
CDR3: CASSQGPGTLRQYF
DNA: TGTGCCAGCAGCCAAGGACCAGGGACTTTAAGGCAGTACTTC

D: NA
V: TRBV5-1
size: NA
J: TRBJ2-7
CDR3: CASSLGPGSSYEQYF
DNA: TGCGCCAGCAGCTTGGGTCCGGGAAGCTCCTACGAGCAGTACTTC

D: NA
V: TRBV4-1
size: NA
J: TRBJ1-3
CDR3: CASSQGVARAPGNTIYF
DNA: TGCGCCAGCAGCCAAGGAGTTGCCAGGGCCCCTGGAAACACCATATATTTT

D: NA
V: TRBV4-3
size: NA
J: TRBJ1-2
CDR3: CASSQDTGTNYGYTF
DNA: TGCGCCAGCAGCCAAGACACCGGGACTAACTATGGCTACACCTTC

D: NA
V: TRBV4-3
size: NA
J: TRBJ1-4
CDR3: CASSHLTAGATNEKLFF
DNA: TGCGCCAGCAGCCACCTGACCGCAGGGGCAACTAATGAAAAACTGTTTTTT

D: NA
V: TRBV5-1
size: once
J: TRBJ2-3
CDR3: CASSEQGTDTQYF
DNA: TGCGCCAGCAGCGAACAGGGCACAGATACGCAGTATTTT

D: TRBD1
V: TRBV7-9
size: many
J: TRBJ1-6
CDR3: CASSSGTGHSPLHF
DNA: TGTGCCAGCAGCTCCGGGACAGGGCACTCACCCCTCCACTTT

D: NA
V: TRBV5-4
size: NA
J: TRBJ1-1
CDR3: CASSGKGGNTEAFF
DNA: TGTGCCAGCAGCGGAAAAGGGGGGAACACTGAAGCTTTCTTT

D: TRBD1
V: TRBV19
size: NA
J: TRBJ2-7
CDR3: CASSSRTGDEQYF
DNA: TGTGCCAGTAGTTCTCGGACAGGGGACGAGCAGTACTTC

D: TRBD1
V: TRBV2
size: NA
J: TRBJ1-6
CDR3: CASSDDRGSPLHF
DNA: TGTGCCAGCAGTGACGACAGGGGTTCACCCCTCCACTTT

D: NA
V: TRBV28
size: NA
J: TRBJ2-5
CDR3: CASDQGGETQYF
DNA: TGTGCCAGCGACCAGGGAGGAGAGACCCAGTACTTC

D: NA
V: TRBV6-5
size: NA
J: TRBJ2-3
CDR3: CASSYSGGVGTDTQYF
DNA: TGTGCCAGCAGTTACTCAGGGGGTGTGGGTACAGATACGCAGTATTTT

D: TRBD2
V: TRBV7-9
size: NA
J: TRBJ2-1
CDR3: CASSLPQAGENEQFF
DNA: TGTGCCAGCAGCTTACCCCAAGCGGGGGAGAATGAGCAGTTCTTC

D: TRBD2
V: TRBV7-7
size: NA
J: TRBJ2-1
CDR3: CASSLIAGGGNEQFF
DNA: TGTGCCAGCAGCTTAATAGCGGGGGGTGGAAATGAGCAGTTCTTC

D: NA
V: TRBV6-1
size: NA
J: TRBJ2-6
CDR3: CASSEFLYSGANVLTF
DNA: TGTGCCAGCAGTGAATTCCTTTACTCTGGGGCCAACGTCCTGACTTTC

D: NA
V: TRBV4-3
size: NA
J: TRBJ1-1
CDR3: CASSQTGDTEAFF
DNA: TGCGCCAGCAGCCAAACAGGTGATACTGAAGCTTTCTTT

D: NA
V: TRBV27
size: NA
J: TRBJ2-1
CDR3: CASSLKVRNEQFF
DNA: TGTGCCAGCAGTTTAAAAGTCCGGAATGAGCAGTTCTTC

D: NA
V: TRBV6-6
size: NA
J: TRBJ2-7
CDR3: CASSTGLWGEQYF
DNA: TGTGCCAGCAGTACAGGGTTATGGGGCGAGCAGTACTTC

D: NA
V: TRBV28
size: NA
J: TRBJ1-4
CDR3: CASSGSPGTREKLFF
DNA: TGTGCCAGCAGTGGCTCTCCCGGGACACGAGAAAAACTGTTTTTT

D: NA
V: TRBV7-9
size: NA
J: TRBJ2-5
CDR3: CASSSDSHPDQETQYF
DNA: TGTGCCAGCAGCTCGGACAGCCACCCGGACCAAGAGACCCAGTACTTC

D: NA
V: TRBV15
size: NA
J: TRBJ2-7
CDR3: CATSLQGAAGNEQYF
DNA: TGTGCCACCAGCCTCCAAGGAGCTGCAGGGAACGAGCAGTACTTC

D: NA
V: TRBV30
size: NA
J: TRBJ2-1
CDR3: CAGGTYNEQFF
DNA: TGTGCCGGGGGGACCTACAATGAGCAGTTCTTC

D: TRBD2
V: TRBV27
size: NA
J: TRBJ2-3
CDR3: CASSLSRGGGLDTQYF
DNA: TGTGCCAGCAGTTTATCCCGGGGCGGGGGGTTGGATACGCAGTATTTT

D: NA
V: TRBV10-3
size: NA
J: TRBJ2-6
CDR3: CATLTVGANVLTF
DNA: TGTGCCACACTCACCGTCGGGGCCAACGTCCTGACTTTC

D: TRBD1
V: TRBV6-5
size: NA
J: TRBJ1-3
CDR3: CASSYTGGYSGNTIYF
DNA: TGTGCCAGCAGTTACACAGGGGGATACTCTGGAAACACCATATATTTT

D: TRBD1
V: TRBV7-2
size: NA
J: TRBJ2-7
CDR3: CASSRTAGGRLHEQYF
DNA: TGTGCCAGCAGCCGTACCGCAGGGGGACGGTTGCACGAGCAGTACTTC

D: NA
V: TRBV28
size: once
J: TRBJ1-1
CDR3: CASRSGENTEAFF
DNA: TGTGCCAGCAGATCCGGAGAGAACACTGAAGCTTTCTTT

D: TRBD1
V: TRBV27
size: NA
J: TRBJ1-2
CDR3: CASSARERWNQGQFYGYTF
DNA: TGTGCCAGCAGTGCTCGGGAACGATGGAACCAGGGACAGTTCTATGGCTACACCTTC

D: NA
V: TRBV7-9
size: NA
J: TRBJ2-3
CDR3: CASSSWAGQTDTQYF
DNA: TGTGCCAGCAGCTCATGGGCGGGTCAAACAGATACGCAGTATTTT

D: TRBD2
V: TRBV27
size: NA
J: TRBJ2-7
CDR3: CASSLKLGLAGGAQYEQYF
DNA: TGTGCCAGCAGTTTAAAGTTAGGACTAGCGGGGGGAGCTCAATACGAGCAGTACTTC

D: TRBD1
V: TRBV29-1
size: NA
J: TRBJ2-7
CDR3: CSVSSGQGLSF
DNA: TGCAGCGTAAGTTCCGGACAGGGGTTGTCATTC

D: NA
V: TRBV7-8
size: NA
J: TRBJ2-5
CDR3: CASSPAVGSMGTQYF
DNA: TGTGCCAGCAGCCCCGCCGTGGGCTCAATGGGGACCCAGTACTTC

D: TRBD1
V: TRBV28
size: few
J: TRBJ1-1
CDR3: CASSPGQGDTEAFF
DNA: TGTGCCAGCAGTCCCGGACAGGGAGACACTGAAGCTTTCTTT

D: NA
V: TRBV5-6
size: NA
J: TRBJ1-4
CDR3: CASSLPDEKLFF
DNA: TGTGCCAGCAGCTTGCCGGATGAAAAACTGTTTTTT

D: TRBD2
V: TRBV6-5
size: NA
J: TRBJ2-1
CDR3: CASRSTGTSRNEQFF
DNA: TGTGCCAGCAGATCAACCGGGACTAGCAGGAATGAGCAGTTCTTC

D: TRBD2
V: TRBV6-5
size: once
J: TRBJ2-5
CDR3: CASSPRSGSRETQYF
DNA: TGTGCCAGCAGTCCGAGGAGCGGGAGCCGAGAGACCCAGTACTTC

D: TRBD1
V: TRBV5-4
size: NA
J: TRBJ1-1
CDR3: CAFYWRTGRDTEAFF
DNA: TGTGCCTTCTATTGGAGGACAGGGAGGGACACTGAAGCTTTCTTT

D: TRBD2
V: TRBV12-5
size: NA
J: TRBJ2-1
CDR3: CASGLPGEGPYNEQFF
DNA: TGTGCTAGTGGTCTGCCTGGGGAGGGGCCCTACAATGAGCAGTTCTTC

D: NA
V: TRBV11-3
size: NA
J: TRBJ2-2
CDR3: CASSLDRGLDTGELFF
DNA: TGTGCCAGCAGCTTAGATCGAGGGTTGGACACCGGGGAGCTGTTTTTT

D: TRBD2
V: TRBV6-5
size: NA
J: TRBJ2-7
CDR3: CASSYSERGGNYEQYF
DNA: TGTGCCAGCAGTTACTCGGAGCGGGGGGGCAACTACGAGCAGTACTTC

D: NA
V: TRBV4-1
size: NA
J: TRBJ2-3
CDR3: CASSQVRQGTDTQYF
DNA: TGCGCCAGCAGCCAAGTAAGACAGGGCACAGATACGCAGTATTTT

D: NA
V: TRBV4-1
size: NA
J: TRBJ1-2
CDR3: CASSQGPVYGYTF
DNA: TGCGCCAGCAGCCAAGGTCCAGTCTATGGCTACACCTTC

D: TRBD2
V: TRBV25-1
size: once
J: TRBJ2-3
CDR3: CASSESSGRAGTDTQYF
DNA: TGTGCCAGCAGTGAGAGTAGCGGGAGGGCCGGCACAGATACGCAGTATTTT

D: NA
V: TRBV7-2
size: NA
J: TRBJ1-4
CDR3: CASSRIQGKDEKLFF
DNA: TGTGCCAGCAGCCGTATACAGGGAAAGGATGAAAAACTGTTTTTT

D: TRBD1
V: TRBV10-1
size: NA
J: TRBJ2-7
CDR3: CASSAGTDSYEQYF
DNA: TGCGCCAGCAGCGCCGGGACAGACTCCTACGAGCAGTACTTC

D: NA
V: TRBV28
size: NA
J: TRBJ1-5
CDR3: CASRGTGQQNQPQHF
DNA: TGTGCCAGCAGGGGTACGGGACAACAGAATCAGCCCCAGCATTTT

D: NA
V: TRBV2
size: NA
J: TRBJ1-1
CDR3: CASGWQGNTEAFF
DNA: TGTGCCAGCGGGTGGCAGGGTAACACTGAAGCTTTCTTT

D: NA
V: TRBV10-3
size: NA
J: TRBJ1-1
CDR3: CAIRDTSEAFF
DNA: TGTGCCATCAGAGACACTTCTGAAGCTTTCTTT

D: NA
V: TRBV7-2
size: NA
J: TRBJ1-4
CDR3: CASSLHRATNEKLFF
DNA: TGTGCCAGCAGCCTACACAGAGCAACTAATGAAAAACTGTTTTTT